This TCR beta chain is drawn from a study of blood T cell repertoires in COVID-19. The wider study: COVID-19 samples from acute and convalescent phases originated in the United States, Italy and Spain. The analysed material was cDNA or gDNA that came from T cells, B-cell-depleted T cells, or PBMCs.

The V gene's germline CDR1 is SEHNR and CDR2 FQNEAQ (reference sequence). This CDR3 has 13 amino acids. Germline trimming cut 1 base from V and 6 bases from J; bases unmatched to any gene: 2. As originally analysed: Researchers report that nucleated cell counts were estimated from reference gene primer amplification. The protocol was immunoSEQ multiplex PCR, while the TCRdb copy is restricted to in-frame clones and leaves out a portion. V and J calls and clone size are given by that table; D and trimming were obtained from the DNA. The data contain over 130,000 clones, about 87% of them singletons. This chain connects TRBV7-9 to TRBJ1-2, with 7 bases matching TRBD1. This sequence originates from a woman older than 75 with acute or convalescent COVID-19. The sample consisted of peripheral blood. DNA of the CDR3: TGTGCCAGCAGCTTAGGACAGGGCCATGGCTACACCTTC. Protein sequence: CASSLGQGHGYTF.